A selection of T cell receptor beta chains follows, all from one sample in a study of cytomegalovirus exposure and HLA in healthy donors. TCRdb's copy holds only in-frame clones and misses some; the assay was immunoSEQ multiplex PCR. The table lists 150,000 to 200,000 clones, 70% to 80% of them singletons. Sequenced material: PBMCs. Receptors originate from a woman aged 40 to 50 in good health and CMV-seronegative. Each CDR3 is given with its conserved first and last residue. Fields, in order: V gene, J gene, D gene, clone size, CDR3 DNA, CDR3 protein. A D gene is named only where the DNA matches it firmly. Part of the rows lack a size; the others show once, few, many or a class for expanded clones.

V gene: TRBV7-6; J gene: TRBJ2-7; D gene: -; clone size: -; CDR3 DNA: TGTGCCAGCAGCTTAACGGTAAACGCCTACGAGCAGTACTTC; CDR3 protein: CASSLTVNAYEQYF
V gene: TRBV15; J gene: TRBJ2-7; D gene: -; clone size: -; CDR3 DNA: TGTGCCACCAGCAGAGCACTCAGGGAAGGGGGGGGCGAGCAGTACTTC; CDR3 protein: CATSRALREGGGEQYF
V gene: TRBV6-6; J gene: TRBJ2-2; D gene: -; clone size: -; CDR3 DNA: TGTGCCAGCAGCCCCCGGTTGGGGGAGCTGTTTTTT; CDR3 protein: CASSPRLGELFF
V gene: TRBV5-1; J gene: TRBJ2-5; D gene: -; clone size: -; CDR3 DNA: TGCGCCAGCAGCATAGGAGGGGGCCCGAGGGGAGAGACCCAGTACTTC; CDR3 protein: CASSIGGGPRGETQYF
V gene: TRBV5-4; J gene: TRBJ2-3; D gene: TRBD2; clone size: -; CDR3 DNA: TGTGCCAGCAGCCATGGGGGACTAGCGGGATCGAAGGATACGCAGTATTTT; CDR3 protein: CASSHGGLAGSKDTQYF
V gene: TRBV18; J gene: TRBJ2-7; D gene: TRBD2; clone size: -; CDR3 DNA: TGTGCCAGCTCACCGGGACTAGCAAACTACGAGCAGTACTTC; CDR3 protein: CASSPGLANYEQYF
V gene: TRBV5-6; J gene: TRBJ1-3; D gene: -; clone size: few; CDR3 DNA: TGTGCCAGCAGCTTGGTGGCGGTTGGTACCATATATTTT; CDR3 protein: CASSLVAVGTIYF
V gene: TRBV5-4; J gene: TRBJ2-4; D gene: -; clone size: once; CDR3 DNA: TGTGCCAGCAGCTTGGACAGGGCGGAGAACATTCAGTACTTC; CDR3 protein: CASSLDRAENIQYF
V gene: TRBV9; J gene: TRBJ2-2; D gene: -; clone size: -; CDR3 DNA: TGTGCCAGCAGCGTAAACGAGGCGAACACCGGGGAGCTGTTTTTT; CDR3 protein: CASSVNEANTGELFF
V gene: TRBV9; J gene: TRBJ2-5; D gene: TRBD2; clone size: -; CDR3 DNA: TGTGCCAGCAGCGTGGGCGGCGGGACTAGCTTTGAGACCCAGTACTTC; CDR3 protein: CASSVGGGTSFETQYF
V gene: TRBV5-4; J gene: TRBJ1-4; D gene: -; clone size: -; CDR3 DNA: TGTGCCAGCAGTTCCAATCTTATCGGGGATGAAAAACTGTTTTTT; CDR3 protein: CASSSNLIGDEKLFF
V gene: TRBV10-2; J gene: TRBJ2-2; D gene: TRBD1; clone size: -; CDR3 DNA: TGCGCCAGCACCGGACCGGGACAGGCTATCGTCGGGGAGCTGTTTTTT; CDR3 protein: CASTGPGQAIVGELFF
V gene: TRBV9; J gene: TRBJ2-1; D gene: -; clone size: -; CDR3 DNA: TGTGCCAGCAGCGTCAGTCAGGGAAGACTCAATGAGCAGTTCTTC; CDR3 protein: CASSVSQGRLNEQFF
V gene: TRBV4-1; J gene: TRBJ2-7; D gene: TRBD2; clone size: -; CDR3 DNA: TGCGCCAGCAGCCAAGCGGGGGGATCCTACGAGCAGTACTTC; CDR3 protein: CASSQAGGSYEQYF
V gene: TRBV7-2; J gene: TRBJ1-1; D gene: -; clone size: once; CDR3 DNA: TGTGCCAGCAGCTTACAGGTTCGTTTAACTGAAGCTTTCTTT; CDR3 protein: CASSLQVRLTEAFF
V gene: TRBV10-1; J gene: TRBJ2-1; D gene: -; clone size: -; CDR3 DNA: TGCGCCAGCAGTGCTCGGGAAAAAACGGATGAGCAGTTCTTC; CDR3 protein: CASSAREKTDEQFF
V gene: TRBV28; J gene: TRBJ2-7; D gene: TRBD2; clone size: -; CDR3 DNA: TGTGCCAGCACCAACTCCCCGGGACTATCGACCTACGAGCAGTACTTC; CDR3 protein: CASTNSPGLSTYEQYF
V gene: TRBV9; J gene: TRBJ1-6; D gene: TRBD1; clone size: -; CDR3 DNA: TGTGCCAGCAGCGTAGCAGGGGGCGGTAATTCACCCCTCCACTTT; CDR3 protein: CASSVAGGGNSPLHF
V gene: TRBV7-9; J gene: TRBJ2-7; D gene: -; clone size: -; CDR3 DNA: TGTGCCAGCAGCCTCGGCGCGGGGCAGCAGTACTTC; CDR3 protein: CASSLGAGQQYF
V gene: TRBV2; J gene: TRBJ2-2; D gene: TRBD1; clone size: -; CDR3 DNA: TGTGCCAGCAGGCAATTACCACAGGGGGTTAAGACCGGGGAGCTGTTTTTT; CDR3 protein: CASRQLPQGVKTGELFF
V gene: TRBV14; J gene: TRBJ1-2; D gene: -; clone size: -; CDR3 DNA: TGTGCCAGCAGCCTGGACATAGCTAACTATGGCTACACCTTC; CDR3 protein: CASSLDIANYGYTF
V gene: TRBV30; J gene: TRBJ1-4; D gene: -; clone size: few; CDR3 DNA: TGTGCCTGGAATGGGCCAACTAATGAAAAACTGTTTTTT; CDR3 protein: CAWNGPTNEKLFF
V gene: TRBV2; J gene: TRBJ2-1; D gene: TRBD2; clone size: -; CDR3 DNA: TGTGCCAGCAGAACGGCTAGCGGGACGAATGAGCAGTTCTTC; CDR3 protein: CASRTASGTNEQFF
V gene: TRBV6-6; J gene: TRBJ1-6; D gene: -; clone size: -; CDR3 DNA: TGTGCCAGCAGTTACAACGAGGGGGATTCACCCCTCCACTTT; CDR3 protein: CASSYNEGDSPLHF
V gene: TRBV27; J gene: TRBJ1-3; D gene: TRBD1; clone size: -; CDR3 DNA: TGTGCCAGCAGTTTAAAGGGGGCCAACTCTGGAAACACCATATATTTT; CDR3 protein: CASSLKGANSGNTIYF
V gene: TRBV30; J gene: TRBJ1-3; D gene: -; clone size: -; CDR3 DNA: TGTGCCTGGGGACAGTCTGTCTCTGGAAACACCATATATTTT; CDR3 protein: CAWGQSVSGNTIYF
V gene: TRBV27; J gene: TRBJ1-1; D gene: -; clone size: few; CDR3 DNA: TGTGCCAGCACTCCTCGGTCCATGGATTCAACTATGAACACTGAAGCTTTCTTT; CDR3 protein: CASTPRSMDSTMNTEAFF
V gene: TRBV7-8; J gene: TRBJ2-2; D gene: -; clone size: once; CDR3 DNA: TGTGCCAGCAGCTTAGGCCAGGCCAGGGAGCTGTTTTTT; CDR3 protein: CASSLGQARELFF
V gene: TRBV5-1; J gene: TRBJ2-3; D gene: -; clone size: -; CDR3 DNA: TGCGCCAGCAGCTTCCAAAGTTCGGTAAACACAGATACGCAGTATTTT; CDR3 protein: CASSFQSSVNTDTQYF
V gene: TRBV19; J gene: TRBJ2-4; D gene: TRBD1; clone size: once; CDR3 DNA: TGTGCCAGTAGTATAGATCCCCGGGACAGGGGTTCTAAGTACATTCAGTACTTC; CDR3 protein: CASSIDPRDRGSKYIQYF
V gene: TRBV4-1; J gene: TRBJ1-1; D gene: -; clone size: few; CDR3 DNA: TGCGCCAGCAGCCAAGAAGGGCGCAGGGAAGAGTTCTTT; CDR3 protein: CASSQEGRREEFF